This paragraph reports one T cell receptor (beta chain). Its antigen is still unknown. The data derive from a study of OX40 agonist ivuxolimab in advanced cancers. Across the study: Every 2 weeks, ivuxolimab was infused into the patients intravenously at between 0.01 and 10 mg/kg. Overall study results and limits: Relative to CD4+, CD8+ T cells held more expanded clones on average.

The germline V gene has CDR1 MNHEY and CDR2 SVGAGI. Germline trimming cut 6 bases from V and 7 bases from J; bases unmatched to any gene: 7. This CDR3 region has 13 residues. Sequencing used immunoSEQ multiplex PCR; TCRdb keeps in-frame clones, though not all of them. The sample records approximately 63,000 clones, 60% to 85% being singletons. V gene TRBV6-5 combines with J gene TRBJ1-2, with 8 bases aligning to TRBD1. The sample in question was CD4+ or CD8+ T cells sorted from blood, obtained in a trial of the OX40 agonist ivuxolimab. This clonotype was sampled from an adult with an advanced solid tumor such as melanoma, head and neck, liver or kidney cancer. CDR3 amino acids: CASRQPGGSGYTF. Here the CDR3 DNA reads TGTGCCAGCAGGCAACCAGGGGGCTCTGGCTACACCTTC.